This T cell receptor (beta chain) comes out of a study of blood T cell repertoires in COVID-19. Study overall: The United States, Italy and Spain supplied acute and convalescent COVID-19 samples. Sources were T cells, B-cell-depleted T cells, or PBMCs; the material itself was cDNA or gDNA.

Trimming took 3 bases from V and 6 from J; bases not matched to a gene: 8. Germline CDR1 is LNHDA and CDR2 is SQIVND (reference sequence). The CDR3 extends over 15 amino acids. Methods used by the authors: Cell counts per sample came from amplifying reference gene primers. Only in-frame clones appear in the TCRdb table, and some are missing; sequencing was by immunoSEQ multiplex PCR. V and J calls and clone size come straight from that table; D and trimming were deduced from the DNA. Seen here are approximately 270,000 clones, under 85% observed once, and the top ten hold 0.87%. Enrolment of Seattle patients took place during active infection, and they were followed longitudinally.

This receptor was identified in a human donor with COVID-19, enrolled during active disease. The donor label of this sample is uncertain. The V and J genes are TRBV19 and TRBJ1-1; TRBD1 matches 9 bases. Material: peripheral blood. CDR3 amino acids: CASSIDRGRMAEAFF. Written as DNA, the CDR3 is TGTGCCAGTAGTATCGACAGGGGGAGGATGGCTGAAGCTTTCTTT. Complete variable domain (other parts from reference TRBV19 and TRBJ1-1): DGGITQSPKYLFRKEGQNVTLSCEQNLNHDAMYWYRQDPGQGLRLIYYSQIVNDFQKGDIAEGYSVSREKKESFPLTVTSAQKNPTAFYLCASSIDRGRMAEAFFGQGTRLTVV.